A single sample gave rise to the 28 T cell receptor beta chains below, sequenced in a study of beta chain features in type 1 diabetes. Since all of the isolated RNA was reverse transcribed, expressed TCRB transcripts were what got sequenced. Sequencing was performed with immunoSEQ multiplex PCR; in TCRdb, only in-frame clones are kept and a portion is missing. The repertoire consists of 130,000 to 150,000 clones, with around 13% occurring once and the leading ten covering 1.3%. Points from the study as a whole: Within each of all four CD4+ subsets, Type 1 diabetes patients had TCRB CDR3s that were moderately but significantly shorter.

Their cognate antigens are unknown. The sequencing input was central memory CD4+ T cells from blood. These receptors came from a man aged 18 to 29 with type 1 diabetes.

The chain combines TRBV5-1 with TRBJ2-7, with D uncertain. V gave up 2 bases and J gave up 2 bases, with 14 bases separating them. This CDR3 has 15 residues. Looked up from germline, CDR1 is SGHRS and CDR2 is YFSETQ. CDR3 nucleotide sequence: TGCGCCAGCAGCTTATCCGGTATCGCTCCCTACGAGCAGTACTTC. Amino acid sequence: CASSLSGIAPYEQYF.

The V call is TRBV19, the J call TRBJ1-2, with D perhaps TRBD1 (6 bases). The CDR3 is made up of 12 amino acids. Trimming stripped 8 bases from V and 7 bases from J, with 14 bases between. Germline CDR1 is LNHDA and CDR2 is SQIVND (reference sequence). The CDR3 nucleotides read TGTGCCAGTTCGCTGCTAGGGGGTGGCTACACCTTC. Translation gives CASSLLGGGYTF.

The chain recombines TRBV7-2 with TRBJ1-4, with D possibly matching TRBD1 (6 bases). Trimming pared 1 base from V and 6 bases from J, leaving 12 bases between. The CDR3 consists of 15 residues. CDR1 is SGHTA and CDR2 is FQGNSA in the germline V gene. The CDR3: CASSLVTQGYEKLFF. CDR3 coding DNA: TGTGCCAGCAGCTTAGTCACCCAGGGGTATGAAAAACTGTTTTTT.

This clone was counted a few times. With a far larger clone one base away, a read error is the likely cause. The J gene is TRBJ2-6, the V gene TRBV14; D not resolved. CDR3 length equals 15 residues. Germline values: CDR1 SGHDN, CDR2 FVKESK. Trimming shortened V by 1 base and J by 2 bases, and 6 bases separated the two germline ends. CDR3: CASSQGSAGANVLTF. The DNA of the CDR3 is TGTGCCAGCAGCCAAGGGAGCGCTGGGGCCAACGTCCTGACTTTC.

This clone appeared a few times. This chain links TRBV5-4 with TRBJ2-1; TRBD1 is a possible D gene (7 bases). Trimming left V 3 bases short and J 7 bases short, with 14 bases between. CDR3 size: 14 residues. Germline-derived CDR1 and CDR2 are SGHNT and YYREEE (reference sequence). CDR3: CASSSKGAGNEQFF. Written as DNA, the CDR3 is TGTGCCAGCAGCTCCAAGGGGGCGGGGAATGAGCAGTTCTTC.

This chain connects TRBV6-1 to TRBJ2-1, with 9 positions matching TRBD1. V trimming: 7 bases; J trimming: 2 bases; junction bases outside the gene matches: 3. The germline gives CDR1 MNHNS, CDR2 SASEGT. This CDR3 is built from 14 residues. The CDR3 reads CASIGQGTYNEQFF. The CDR3 bases are TGTGCCAGCATCGGACAGGGGACCTACAATGAGCAGTTCTTC.

The chain employs TRBV30 and TRBJ1-1; D remains ambiguous. V was pared by 2 bases and J by 2 bases, with 9 bases between. The germline V gene has CDR1 GTSNPN and CDR2 SVGIG (reference sequence). This CDR3 is built from 13 residues. For the CDR3, the DNA is TGTGCCTGGAGTACCTCCTACAACACTGAAGCTTTCTTT. It is translated as CAWSTSYNTEAFF.

This clone was counted between two and nine times. The chain links TRBV25-1 to TRBJ2-2; unclear D gene. V gave up 5 bases and J gave up 3 bases, with 7 bases separating them. Germline assignment: CDR1 MGHDK and CDR2 SYGVNS. CDR3 length: 13 amino acids. CDR3 in amino acids: CASSREDTGELFF. The CDR3 region has the DNA TGTGCCAGCAGTCGTGAAGACACCGGGGAGCTGTTTTTT.

This clone occurred a few times. The chain links TRBV6-5 to TRBJ2-2; maybe TRBD1 (6 bases). Between the trimmed V and J ends, which lost 5 bases and 5 bases, there was a span of 15 bases. This CDR3 contains 15 residues. Germline V gene sequence: CDR1 MNHEY, CDR2 SVGAGI. Here the CDR3 DNA reads TGTGCCAGCAGTCTCCGGGACACCAAAACCGGGGAGCTGTTTTTT. As protein: CASSLRDTKTGELFF.

V gene TRBV2 combines with J gene TRBJ2-3; D may correspond to TRBD1 or TRBD2 (5 bases each). CDR1 is SNHLY, CDR2 FYNNEI, per germline. The CDR3 contains 13 residues. The CDR3 DNA reads TGTGCATCCGGGACCGCAGAGACAGATACGCAGTATTTT. Translation gives CASGTAETDTQYF.

This clone was seen a handful of times. This chain connects TRBV7-2 to TRBJ2-3, with 7 bases matching TRBD1. V shed 4 bases and J 3 bases; nucleotides not matched to a gene: 7. The CDR3 loop spans 15 amino acids. In germline, CDR1 is SGHTA, CDR2 FQGNSA. The CDR3 sequence is CASSSTGFGTDTQYF. The CDR3 region has the DNA TGTGCCAGCAGCTCGACAGGGTTTGGTACAGATACGCAGTATTTT.

This clone was counted a few times. The rearrangement joins TRBV5-1 to TRBJ2-1; D uncertain. CDR1 SGHRS and CDR2 YFSETQ come from the germline V gene. This CDR3 contains 16 residues. V dropped 0 bases and J dropped 5 bases, with 15 bases sitting between them. CDR3 protein: CASSLEPTKPDNEQFF. CDR3 nucleotide sequence: TGCGCCAGCAGCTTGGAGCCAACAAAACCGGACAATGAGCAGTTCTTC.

This clone was picked up a small number of times. This rearrangement joins TRBV7-6 to TRBJ1-2; no firm D call. Trimming removed 1 base at V and 4 bases at J, with 13 bases between. Germline lookup yields CDR1 SGHVS and CDR2 FNYEAQ. This CDR3 contains 15 residues. The CDR3 bases are TGTGCCAGCAGCTTAGGGAGAGGGCAAGCCTATGGCTACACCTTC. This codes for CASSLGRGQAYGYTF. The variable domain in full, completed from reference TRBV7-6 and TRBJ1-2, reads GAGVSQSPRYKVTKRGQDVALRCDPISGHVSLYWYRQALGQGPEFLTYFNYEAQQDKSGLPNDRFSAERPEGSISTLTIQRTEQRDSAMYRCASSLGRGQAYGYTFGSGTRLTVV.

V gene TRBV12-5 combines with J gene TRBJ1-2; the D gene is possibly TRBD1 (5 bases). The CDR3 loop spans 14 amino acids. Germline V gene sequence: CDR1 LGHNT, CDR2 FRNRAP. Trimming took 0 bases from V and 5 from J, leaving 10 bases between them. This CDR3 reads CASGLVPTGYGYTF. CDR3 coding DNA: TGTGCTAGTGGTTTGGTACCCACAGGATATGGCTACACCTTC.

This clone was seen ten or more times. The rearrangement links TRBV5-1 to TRBJ2-7; D remains unclear. V lost 2 bases and J lost 3, with 9 bases in between. CDR3 size: 13 residues. Germline lookup yields CDR1 SGHRS and CDR2 YFSETQ. The DNA for the CDR3 is TGCGCCAGCAGCTTATCGGAGAACTACGAGCAGTACTTC. This encodes CASSLSENYEQYF. Based on the CDR3 plus reference TRBV5-1 and TRBJ2-7, the full variable domain is KAGVTQTPRYLIKTRGQQVTLSCSPISGHRSVSWYQQTPGQGLQFLFEYFSETQRNKGNFPGRFSGRQFSNSRSEMNVSTLELGDSALYLCASSLSENYEQYFGPGTRLTVT.

The rearrangement joins TRBV29-1 to TRBJ2-7, with D perhaps being TRBD1 or TRBD2 (5 bases each). Germline V lookup: CDR1 SQVTM, CDR2 ANQGSEA. The CDR3 runs 14 residues. The V gene lost 5 bases and the J gene lost 3 bases, with 17 bases spanning the gap. CDR3 in amino acids: CSVLRDGGFYEQYF. As DNA, the CDR3 is TGCAGCGTTCTCCGGGACGGTGGGTTCTACGAGCAGTACTTC.

This clone was observed a few times. This chain uses TRBV6-5 with TRBJ1-3; no reliable D call. This CDR3 is built from 11 residues. Germline values: CDR1 MNHEY, CDR2 SVGAGI. V was cut by 2 bases and J by 7 bases, with 3 bases left in between. This chain's CDR3 is CASSYENTIYF. For the CDR3, the DNA is TGTGCCAGCAGTTACGAGAACACCATATATTTT.

The J gene is TRBJ2-5, the V gene TRBV29-1, with D perhaps TRBD1 (5 bases). CDR1 SQVTM and CDR2 ANQGSEA come from the germline V gene. V was shortened by 5 bases and J by 4 bases, with 11 bases between the two germline ends. The length of the CDR3 is 12 residues. The chain's CDR3 is CSVRAGLETQYF. The CDR3 DNA reads as TGCAGCGTTCGGGCAGGGTTAGAGACCCAGTACTTC.

The rearrangement links TRBV7-9 to TRBJ2-7, with 12 bases lining up with TRBD2. Germline assignment: CDR1 SEHNR and CDR2 FQNEAQ (reference sequence). J gave up 5 bases and V 1 base, and 3 bases lay outside the gene matches. The CDR3 runs 15 residues. The CDR3 bases are TGTGCCAGCAGCTTAGGGGGACTAGCGGGCGACGAGCAGTACTTC. This sequence encodes CASSLGGLAGDEQYF.

V is TRBV19 and J is TRBJ1-2, with a tentative D call TRBD1 (6 bases). Trimming stripped 6 bases from V and 8 bases from J, with 19 bases between. Germline V lookup: CDR1 LNHDA, CDR2 SQIVND (reference sequence). This CDR3 comprises 14 residues. CDR3 in amino acids: CASSDLQGKSGYTF. CDR3 DNA sequence: TGTGCCAGTAGCGACTTACAGGGTAAATCCGGCTACACCTTC.

This clone was observed a handful of times. The V gene is TRBV29-1, the J gene TRBJ2-5; 13 nucleotides align to TRBD2. V lost 5 bases, J lost 3 bases, and 3 bases stayed unmatched. Germline CDR1 and CDR2: SQVTM and ANQGSEA. The CDR3 runs to 14 residues. CDR3 DNA sequence: TGCAGCGTTCGACTAGCGGGGGGAGAAGAGACCCAGTACTTC. It specifies CSVRLAGGEETQYF. The variable domain in full, completed from reference TRBV29-1 and TRBJ2-5, reads SAVISQKPSRDICQRGTSLTIQCQVDSQVTMMFWYRQQPGQSLTLIATANQGSEATYESGFVIDKFPISRPNLTFSTLTVSNMSPEDSSIYLCSVRLAGGEETQYFGPGTRLLVL.

This clone was observed a handful of times. The chain carries TRBV18 and TRBJ1-1; tentatively, D is TRBD1 (5 bases). Germline V gene lookup returns CDR1 KGHSH and CDR2 LQKENI. V dropped 4 bases and J dropped 3 bases, with 15 bases sitting between them. This CDR3 comprises 15 residues. This CDR3 reads CASSLFRAGDTEAFF. DNA for the CDR3: TGTGCCAGCTCACTTTTCAGGGCAGGAGACACTGAAGCTTTCTTT.

The chain combines TRBV5-1 with TRBJ2-7; a weak D match, TRBD1 (6 bases). This CDR3 spans 14 amino acids. The ends were cut back, 1 base at V and 7 bases at J, with 15 bases in the middle. The germline CDR1 and CDR2 sequences are SGHRS and YFSETQ. CDR3 sequence reads: CASSLLAGEGEQYF. The DNA of the CDR3 is TGCGCCAGCAGCTTGTTGGCAGGGGAAGGGGAGCAGTACTTC.

This chain joins TRBV5-1 and TRBJ1-1, with TRBD1 matching 8 bases. The V gene's germline CDR1 is SGHRS and CDR2 YFSETQ. This CDR3 is 16 amino acids long. V was pared by 4 bases and J by 5 bases, with 13 bases of the junction left unmatched. The CDR3 DNA is TGCGCCAGCAGCGTCCAGGGGGCGCGGGATGGAACTGAAGCTTTCTTT. This translates into CASSVQGARDGTEAFF.

The table lists this clone with a few counts. The chain recombines TRBV30 with TRBJ1-5; D ambiguous. V lost 2 bases to trimming and J lost 3 bases, with 5 bases between them. In germline, CDR1 is GTSNPN, CDR2 SVGIG (reference sequence). This CDR3 comprises 12 residues. The CDR3 reads CAWSIVNQPQHF. CDR3 DNA: TGTGCCTGGAGTATAGTCAATCAGCCCCAGCATTTT.

This clone was picked up a small number of times. The chain joins TRBV30 to TRBJ1-1; 7 bases fit TRBD1. Trimming removed 0 bases from V and 1 base from J; junction bases left unmatched: 5. The CDR3 is 15 residues long. Germline V CDR1 and CDR2: GTSNPN, SVGIG (reference sequence). The CDR3 coding sequence is TGTGCCTGGAGTGTGGCAGGGGGAAGGAACACTGAAGCTTTCTTT. Translating gives CAWSVAGGRNTEAFF.

In the case of this clone: The sample contains more than one DNA sequence encoding this CDR3. The chain links TRBV5-1 to TRBJ2-7, with D unresolved. Looked up from germline, CDR1 is SGHRS and CDR2 is YFSETQ. The CDR3 length is 12 residues. Trimming stripped 2 bases from V and 2 bases from J, with 5 bases between. Here the CDR3 DNA reads TGCGCCAGCAGCTTAGACACCTACGAGCAGTACTTC. Amino acids: CASSLDTYEQYF. Complete variable domain (other parts from reference TRBV5-1 and TRBJ2-7): KAGVTQTPRYLIKTRGQQVTLSCSPISGHRSVSWYQQTPGQGLQFLFEYFSETQRNKGNFPGRFSGRQFSNSRSEMNVSTLELGDSALYLCASSLDTYEQYFGPGTRLTVT.

The genes are TRBV2 and TRBJ2-1; 10 bases agree with TRBD2. The CDR3 is 13 residues long. V was pared by 10 bases and J by 7 bases, with 7 bases of the junction left unmatched. Germline CDR1 SNHLY, CDR2 FYNNEI. The CDR3 protein is CAITGLAENEQFF. The DNA of the CDR3 is TGTGCCATCACTGGACTAGCGGAGAATGAGCAGTTCTTC.